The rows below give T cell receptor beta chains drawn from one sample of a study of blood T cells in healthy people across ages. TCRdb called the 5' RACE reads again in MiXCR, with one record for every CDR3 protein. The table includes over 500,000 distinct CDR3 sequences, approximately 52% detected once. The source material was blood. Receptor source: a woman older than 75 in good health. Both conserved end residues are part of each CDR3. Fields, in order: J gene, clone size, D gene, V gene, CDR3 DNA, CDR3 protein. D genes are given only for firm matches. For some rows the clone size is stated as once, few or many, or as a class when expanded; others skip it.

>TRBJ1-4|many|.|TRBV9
TGTGCCAGCAGCTTTAGGGTCGGGACTAATGAAAAACTGTTTTTT
CASSFRVGTNEKLFF
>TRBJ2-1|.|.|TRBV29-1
TGCAGCGAAAACCACGGACTACAGCAGTTCTTC
CSENHGLQQFF
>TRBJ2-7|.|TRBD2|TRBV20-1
TGCAGTGCTAGAGATCCGGGGACTACGGACGAGCAGTACTTC
CSARDPGTTDEQYF
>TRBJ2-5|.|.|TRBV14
TGTGCCAGCAGCCAAGTAATGGAGACCCAGTACTTC
CASSQVMETQYF
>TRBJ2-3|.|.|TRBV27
TGTGCCAGCAGTTCCGCGTTGGGGGGAGGCACAGATACGCAGTATTTT
CASSSALGGGTDTQYF
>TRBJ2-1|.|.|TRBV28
TGTGTCAGCTCTACCTACAATGAGCAGTTCTTC
CVSSTYNEQFF
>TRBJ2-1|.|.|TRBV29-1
TGCAGCGTTGAGGCTAGCCGGCGTGAGCAGTTCTTC
CSVEASRREQFF
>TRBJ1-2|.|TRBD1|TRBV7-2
TGTGCCAGCAGCCCGGTGGCTGGGGCAGGGGGGTATGGCTACACCTTC
CASSPVAGAGGYGYTF
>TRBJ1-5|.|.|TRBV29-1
TGCAGCGTTCAGGGGAACGGTCAGCCCCAGCATTTT
CSVQGNGQPQHF
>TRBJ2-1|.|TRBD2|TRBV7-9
TGTGCCAGCAGCTCCAGGACTAGCGGGAGCCTGTCCTACAATGAGCAGTTCTTC
CASSSRTSGSLSYNEQFF
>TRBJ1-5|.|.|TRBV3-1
TGTGCCAGCAGCCAAGTAAGAGATCAGCCCCAGCATTTT
CASSQVRDQPQHF
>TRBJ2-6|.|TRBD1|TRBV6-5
TGTGCCAGCAGTTATCCCGGGACAGGAGGTTCTGGGGCCAACGTCCTGACTTTC
CASSYPGTGGSGANVLTF
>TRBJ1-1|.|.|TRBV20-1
TGCAGACTACCACACGGGAGACGCACTGAAGCTTTCTTT
CRLPHGRRTEAFF
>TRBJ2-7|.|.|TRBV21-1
TGTGCCAGCAGCAAAGTTCCCAGCTCCTACGAGCAGTACTTC
CASSKVPSSYEQYF
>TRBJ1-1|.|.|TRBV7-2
TGTGCCAGCAGCTTAGTCGAAGGGGCTTTCTTT
CASSLVEGAFF
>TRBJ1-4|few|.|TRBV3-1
TGTGCCAGCAGTCAAGGTCCGCAGTCCAAACTGTTTTTT
CASSQGPQSKLFF
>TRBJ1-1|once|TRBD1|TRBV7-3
TGTGCCAGCGACAGGGGCTTAGGGGACACTGAAGCTTTCTTT
CASDRGLGDTEAFF
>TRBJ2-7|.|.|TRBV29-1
TGCAGAGCCCACGAGCAGTACTTC
CRAHEQYF
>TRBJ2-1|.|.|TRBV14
TGTGCCAGCAGCCGCTTTCGAAGCTACAATGAGCAGTTCTTC
CASSRFRSYNEQFF
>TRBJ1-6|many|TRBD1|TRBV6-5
TGTGCCAGCAGGTATATCGCCGGGACAGGGATATCACCCCTCCACTTT
CASRYIAGTGISPLHF
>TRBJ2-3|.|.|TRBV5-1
TGCGCCAGCCAGGTTCAGGGAAGCACAGATACGCAGTATTTT
CASQVQGSTDTQYF
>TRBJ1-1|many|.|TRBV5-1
TGCGCCAGCAGCTTGGAGATGAACACTGAAGCTTTCTTT
CASSLEMNTEAFF
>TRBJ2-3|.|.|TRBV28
TGTGCCAGCAGCCCCATCAGGGACACAGATACGCAGTATTTT
CASSPIRDTDTQYF
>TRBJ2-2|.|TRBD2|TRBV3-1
TGTGCCAGCAGCCGGACTAGCGGGAGTCACACCGGGGAGCTGTTTTTT
CASSRTSGSHTGELFF
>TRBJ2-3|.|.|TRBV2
TGTGCCAGCAGTGAGATATACACAGATACGCAGTATTTT
CASSEIYTDTQYF
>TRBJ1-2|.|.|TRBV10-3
TGTGCCATCATGGGGTTGGGGGTCGGTAACTATGGCTACACCTTC
CAIMGLGVGNYGYTF
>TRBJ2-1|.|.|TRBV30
TGTGCCTGGAGTGAACGGGAAACCTACAATGAGCAGTTCTTC
CAWSERETYNEQFF
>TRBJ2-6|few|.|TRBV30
TGTGCCTGGAGTGTTTTCCGCTCTGGGGCCAACGTCCTGACTTTC
CAWSVFRSGANVLTF
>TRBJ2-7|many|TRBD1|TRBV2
TGTGCCGGCCGGGACAGGGGATACGAGCAGTACTTC
CAGRDRGYEQYF
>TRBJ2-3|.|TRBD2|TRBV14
TGTGCCAGCAGCCAAGAGGGGTGGACTAGCGCCACAGATACGCAGTATTTT
CASSQEGWTSATDTQYF
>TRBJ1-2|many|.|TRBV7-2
TGTGCCAGCAGCTCAGGGTGGTATGGCTACACCTTC
CASSSGWYGYTF
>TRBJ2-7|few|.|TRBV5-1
TGCGCCAGCAGCTTGATCCAGCAGGGCTACGAGCAGTACTTC
CASSLIQQGYEQYF
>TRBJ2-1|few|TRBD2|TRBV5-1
TGCGCCAGCAGCTCAAGCGCAGTTGGGACTAGCGGGAGGAGCTCCTACAATGAGCAGTTCTTC
CASSSSAVGTSGRSSYNEQFF
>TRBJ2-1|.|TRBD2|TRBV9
TGTGCCAGCAGCCCCATCGTGACTAGCGGATCCTACAATGAGCAGTTCTTC
CASSPIVTSGSYNEQFF
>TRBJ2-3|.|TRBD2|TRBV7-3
TGTGCCAGCAGCTTGACTAGCGTGGTTCCAGATACGCAGTATTTT
CASSLTSVVPDTQYF
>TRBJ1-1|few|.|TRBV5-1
TGCGCCAGCAGCCGTGGAGGTACCATGAACACTGAAGCTTTCTTT
CASSRGGTMNTEAFF
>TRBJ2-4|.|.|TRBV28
TGTGCCAGCAGTTTATTATACTCGACGGCCAAAAACATTCAGTACTTC
CASSLLYSTAKNIQYF
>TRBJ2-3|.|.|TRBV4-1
TGCGCCAGCAGCCAAGATCCCGGACAGAACACAGATACGCAGTATTTT
CASSQDPGQNTDTQYF
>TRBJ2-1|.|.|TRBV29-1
TGCAGCACATCAGGGGAAGGAGTTGGGAATGAGCAGTTCTTC
CSTSGEGVGNEQFF
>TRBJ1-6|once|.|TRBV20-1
TGCAGTGCTAGCGAGGGTTATCCTAATTCACCCCTCCACTTT
CSASEGYPNSPLHF
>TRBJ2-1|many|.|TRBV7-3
TGTGCCAGCAGCTTATGGACTGAGCCCTACAATGAGCAGTTCTTC
CASSLWTEPYNEQFF
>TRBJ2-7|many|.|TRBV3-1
TGTGCCAGCAGCCAAATCCACTACGAGCAGTACTTC
CASSQIHYEQYF
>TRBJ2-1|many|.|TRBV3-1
TGTGCCAGCAGCCAAGAAGAGGGGTCCTACCTCGGCGGGAATGAGCAGTTCTTC
CASSQEEGSYLGGNEQFF
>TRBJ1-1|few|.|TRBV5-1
TGCGCCAGCAGCTTGGAACCGGACCCCGCTGAAGCTTTCTTT
CASSLEPDPAEAFF
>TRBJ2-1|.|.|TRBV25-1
TGTGCCAGCAGTAAAACTACAGGGTATGAGCAGTTCTTC
CASSKTTGYEQFF